The next 30 T cell receptor beta chains were all read from a single sample in a study of T-cell memory formation after mild COVID-19. TCRdb reprocessed the 5' RACE reads with MiXCR, giving one entry per CDR3 protein. The sample holds under 50,000 distinct CDR3 sequences, roughly 9% seen once. Sequenced: PBMCs or a T cell subset sorted from them (not recorded which). The receptors were sampled from an adult woman who had mild COVID-19 (a few samples of this study predate the infection). Cell type and time point are not known.

This clonotype turned up a few times. The chain recombines TRBV7-2 with TRBJ2-3; TRBD2 matches 7 bases. With V trimmed by 5 bases and J by 7 bases, 27 bases remained unmatched. The CDR3 extends over 20 amino acids. Looked up from germline, CDR1 is SGHTA and CDR2 is FQGNSA. The CDR3 coding sequence is TGTGCCAGCAGCGCAGGACTAGTTCGGGGCCCTAGGGAGAAAAGTTATACGCAGTATTTT. Amino acids: CASSAGLVRGPREKSYTQYF.

The chain joins TRBV20-1 to TRBJ2-7, with 7 bases aligning to TRBD2. Trimming at V came to 1 base and at J to 0 bases, leaving 6 bases not matched to a gene. Germline V gene data show CDR1 as DFQATT and CDR2 as SNEGSKA (reference sequence). The CDR3 totals 15 residues. The CDR3 DNA sequence: TGCAGTGCTAGAGGTCGACTAGCCCTCTCCTACGAGCAGTACTTC. Its translation is CSARGRLALSYEQYF.

This clonotype was recorded a few times. This chain uses TRBV7-3 with TRBJ1-1; the D is unclear. CDR1 and CDR2 from the germline V gene are SGHTA and FQGTGA. Trimming cost V 0 bases and J 1 base, with 6 bases left between them. The CDR3 contains 14 residues. DNA for the CDR3: TGTGCCAGCAGCTTAACGATGGCGAACACTGAAGCTTTCTTT. As protein: CASSLTMANTEAFF.

The chain links TRBV6-6 to TRBJ1-5; TRBD1 agrees at 8 bases. The CDR3 loop spans 15 amino acids. Germline V gives CDR1 MNHNY, CDR2 SVGAGI (reference sequence). J was trimmed by 0 bases and V by 2 bases; bases with no gene match: 0. CDR3 amino acids: CASSYDRGSNQPQHF. The CDR3 DNA reads as TGTGCCAGCAGTTACGACAGGGGTAGCAATCAGCCCCAGCATTTT.

This clonotype was counted at least ten times. J is TRBJ2-7 and V is TRBV3-1; D is possibly TRBD1 (5 bases). Germline values: CDR1 LGHDT, CDR2 YNNKEL (reference sequence). The germline V and J ends were trimmed by 8 bases and 5 bases, with 10 bases remaining between them. The CDR3 sequence is 11 residues long. The CDR3, as DNA: TGTGCCAGCGGGCACAGGAACGAGCAGTACTTC. It yields the protein CASGHRNEQYF.

This clonotype was detected many times. The chain recombines TRBV4-1 with TRBJ2-7; possible D gene TRBD2, 7 bases. The germline V and J ends were trimmed by 0 bases and 3 bases, with 15 bases remaining between them. Germline V gene lookup returns CDR1 MGHRA and CDR2 YSYEKL. The CDR3 is 16 amino acids. CDR3 in DNA: TGCGCCAGCAGCCAAGATAACGGCGGGGGCGACTACGAGCAGTACTTC. Encoded protein: CASSQDNGGGDYEQYF.

This clonotype was seen at least ten times. The chain joins TRBV6-4 to TRBJ2-3; the match to TRBD1 covers 8 bases. The CDR3 contains 16 residues. Germline V gene data show CDR1 as MRHNA and CDR2 as SNTAGT. V was clipped by 4 bases and J by 2 bases; unmatched bases: 8. The CDR3 nucleotides are TGTGCCAGCAGTGCCGCGGACAGGGATAACACAGATACGCAGTATTTT. This translates into CASSAADRDNTDTQYF.

The V and J genes are TRBV27 and TRBJ1-4; D gene uncertain. The V end was cut by 3 bases, the J end by 6 bases, with 8 bases between. Looked up from germline, CDR1 is MNHEY and CDR2 is SMNVEV (reference sequence). This CDR3 contains 13 residues. As DNA, the CDR3 is TGTGCCAGCAGTTTGTCCATCTATGAAAAACTGTTTTTT. Translation gives CASSLSIYEKLFF.

The rearrangement uses TRBV15 and TRBJ2-5, with 7 bases lining up with TRBD2. The CDR3 has 15 residues. Germline-derived CDR1 and CDR2 are LNHNV and YYDKDF (reference sequence). Trimming at V came to 3 bases and at J to 4 bases, leaving 8 bases not matched to a gene. The CDR3 DNA follows: TGTGCCACCAGCAGGCGTCCGGGGGGAGGAGAGACCCAGTACTTC. It translates to CATSRRPGGGETQYF.

In this sample, this clonotype turned up many times. V gene TRBV10-3 combines with J gene TRBJ1-1; perhaps TRBD1 as D (6 bases). The V and J ends lost 7 bases and 8 bases respectively, with 17 bases between them. The CDR3 is 13 amino acids. In germline, CDR1 is ENHRY, CDR2 SYGVKD. The CDR3 here is CAITGRAGEEAFF. The CDR3 coding sequence is TGTGCCATCACCGGAAGGGCAGGGGAAGAAGCTTTCTTT.

This clonotype was detected ten times or more. DNA for the CDR3: TGTGCCAGTAGTCCCCGGACAGGGTACACCGGGGAGCTGTTTTTT. This codes for CASSPRTGYTGELFF. The chain links TRBV19 to TRBJ2-2, with 8 bases that match TRBD1. Germline loops: CDR1 LNHDA, CDR2 SQIVND (reference sequence). The junction had 5 bases not matched to a gene; V was cut back by 5 bases and J by 3 bases. The CDR3 loop spans 15 amino acids.

The chain couples TRBV15 to TRBJ1-2; D unclear. The germline CDR1 and CDR2 sequences are LNHNV and YYDKDF (reference sequence). V was shortened by 1 base and J by 0 bases, with 3 bases between the two germline ends. The CDR3 is 13 amino acids. The CDR3 DNA reads TGTGCCACCAGCAGAGGGACTAACTATGGCTACACCTTC. It encodes CATSRGTNYGYTF.

By proportion, this clonotype is medium-sized. V usage is TRBV12-3 or TRBV12-4 and J usage is TRBJ2-5; D is possibly TRBD1 (5 bases). V was trimmed by 6 bases and J by 10 bases, leaving 15 bases between them. CDR3 length equals 12 residues. The CDR3 protein is CASRTAPGFQYF. For the CDR3, the DNA is TGTGCCAGCAGGACGGCCCCAGGGTTCCAGTACTTC.

This sequence joins TRBV11-2 and TRBJ1-2; 9 bases agree with TRBD1. The CDR3 is made up of 14 amino acids. CDR1 is SGHAT and CDR2 is FQNNGV in the germline V gene. J gave up 4 bases and V 4 bases, and 4 bases lay outside the gene matches. The CDR3, as DNA: TGTGCCAGCAGCTCCGGGACAGGGAGCTATGGCTACACCTTC. This sequence encodes CASSSGTGSYGYTF.

The chain joins TRBV18 to TRBJ2-4; the D gene could be TRBD1 or TRBD2 (5 bases each). V lost 3 bases and J 0 bases, leaving 15 bases between the germline ends. The V gene's germline CDR1 is KGHSH and CDR2 LQKENI. The CDR3 totals 17 residues. DNA of the CDR3: TGTGCCAGCTCACCTCCCGGGACCCTTTTAGCCAAAAACATTCAGTACTTC. Encoded protein: CASSPPGTLLAKNIQYF.

J is TRBJ1-1 and V is TRBV5-1; the match to TRBD1 covers 8 bases. CDR1 is SGHRS and CDR2 is YFSETQ in the germline V gene. This CDR3 spans 15 amino acids. V lost 0 bases and J lost 3; bases outside the gene matches: 4. The CDR3 reads CASSLAGGEDTEAFF. CDR3 DNA: TGCGCCAGCAGCTTGGCAGGGGGCGAGGACACTGAAGCTTTCTTT.

The chain uses TRBV6-6 and TRBJ1-2; TRBD1 aligns across 7 bases. The CDR3 spans 13 residues. Germline assignment: CDR1 MNHNY and CDR2 SVGAGI (reference sequence). V trimming: 11 bases; J trimming: 4 bases; junction bases outside the gene matches: 10. This chain's CDR3 is CAGGEAGGYGYTF. The CDR3, as DNA: TGTGCCGGGGGGGAGGCAGGGGGCTATGGCTACACCTTC.

This clonotype was detected only once. V is TRBV7-8 and J is TRBJ1-1; D not certain. V was shortened by 5 bases and J by 9 bases, with 16 bases between the two germline ends. Germline V gives CDR1 SGHVS, CDR2 FQNEAQ. The CDR3 loop spans 13 amino acids. CDR3 loop: CASSRGGVKQAFF. The CDR3 bases are TGTGCCAGCAGCCGCGGTGGGGTCAAGCAAGCTTTCTTT.

This clonotype occurred a few times. The chain uses TRBV12-3 or TRBV12-4 and TRBJ2-2; D gene uncertain. This CDR3 contains 13 residues. Trimming stripped 4 bases from V and 9 bases from J, with 12 bases between. CDR3 in amino acids: CASSSTTDRELFF. Here the CDR3 DNA reads TGTGCCAGCAGTTCTACTACCGACCGGGAGCTGTTTTTT.

This clonotype is medium-sized by share. The rearrangement uses TRBV7-6 and TRBJ2-1; D gene unclear. This CDR3 is built from 14 residues. The V end was cut by 2 bases, the J end by 4 bases, with 9 bases between. Germline values: CDR1 SGHVS, CDR2 FNYEAQ. This chain's CDR3 is CASSLLGPYNEQFF. The DNA for the CDR3 is TGTGCCAGCAGCTTACTCGGGCCATACAATGAGCAGTTCTTC.

The chain links TRBV5-6 to TRBJ2-7; TRBD1 matches 9 bases. This CDR3 has 15 amino acids. Looked up from germline, CDR1 is SGHDT and CDR2 is YYEEEE. V dropped 4 bases and J dropped 9; count of bases not matched to a gene: 14. This chain's CDR3 is CASSPGGTGLRVQYF. The DNA of the CDR3 is TGTGCCAGCAGCCCCGGGGGGACAGGGCTTCGTGTGCAGTACTTC.

The V and J genes are TRBV7-3 and TRBJ2-5, with TRBD1 as a possible D gene (6 bases). The CDR3 is 15 amino acids. Germline V CDR1 and CDR2: SGHTA, FQGTGA. Trimming cost V 5 bases and J 2 bases, with 15 bases left between them. CDR3 sequence reads: CASSRLGQSQETQYF. CDR3 DNA sequence: TGTGCCAGCAGCCGCCTCGGACAGTCACAAGAGACCCAGTACTTC.

This clonotype was found many times. The chain recombines TRBV7-2 with TRBJ2-5, with D tentatively TRBD2 (6 bases). Trimming cost V 0 bases and J 5 bases, with 10 bases left between them. The CDR3 sequence is 14 residues long. CDR1 and CDR2 (germline): SGHTA, FQGNSA. The CDR3, as DNA: TGTGCCAGCAGCTTAGCGGGCCGGGGGGAGACCCAGTACTTC. It specifies CASSLAGRGETQYF.

This clonotype was detected many times. The chain couples TRBV4-2 to TRBJ1-2, with D tentatively TRBD1 (6 bases). This CDR3 region has 15 residues. Germline CDR1 LGHNA, CDR2 YNFKEQ. Trimming cost V 3 bases and J 4 bases, with 15 bases left between them. CDR3 region: CASSHLGGGGYGYTF. The CDR3 DNA follows: TGTGCCAGCAGCCACCTAGGGGGGGGTGGCTATGGCTACACCTTC.

This clonotype was seen only a few times. The chain recombines TRBV12-3 or TRBV12-4 with TRBJ1-6; 7 bases are a match to TRBD1. There are 14 residues in the CDR3. V lost 5 bases to trimming and J lost 7 bases; unmatched junction nucleotides: 5. CDR3 bases: TGTGCCAGCAGTACCTCAGGGGGGAATTCACCCCTCCACTTT. Protein product: CASSTSGGNSPLHF.

Ten or more counts support this clonotype. The V gene is TRBV4-2, the J gene TRBJ2-5, with 11 nucleotides matching TRBD2. Germline assignment: CDR1 LGHNA and CDR2 YNFKEQ. The CDR3 consists of 17 residues. Trimming at V came to 0 bases and at J to 8 bases, leaving 11 bases not matched to a gene. The CDR3 spells CASSQEALAGAQGTQYF. The CDR3 DNA is TGTGCCAGCAGCCAAGAGGCACTAGCGGGGGCCCAAGGTACCCAGTACTTC.

This clonotype was detected ten times or more. V usage is TRBV2 and J usage is TRBJ2-1, with 9 bases fitting TRBD2. Per germline, CDR1 SNHLY and CDR2 FYNNEI. This CDR3 is built from 19 residues. The J segment lost 9 bases and the V segment lost 4 bases, leaving 22 bases of the junction unmatched. The CDR3 DNA sequence: TGTGCCAGCAGTGCCGTAAGGAGGCCGCGAGCGGGAGGCGGTGGTGAGCAGTTCTTC. Translating it yields CASSAVRRPRAGGGGEQFF. Based on the CDR3 plus reference TRBV2 and TRBJ2-1, the full variable domain is EPEVTQTPSHQVTQMGQEVILRCVPISNHLYFYWYRQILGQKVEFLVSFYNNEISEKSEIFDDQFSVERPDGSNFTLKIRSTKLEDSAMYFCASSAVRRPRAGGGGEQFFGPGTRLTVL.

This clonotype was seen repeatedly, ten times or more. The chain has TRBV5-1 and TRBJ2-3; D ambiguous. Trimming cost V 2 bases and J 2 bases, with 3 bases left between them. CDR3 length equals 12 residues. Germline CDR1 and CDR2: SGHRS and YFSETQ. The CDR3 is CASSLSTDTQYF. CDR3 in DNA: TGCGCCAGCAGCTTATCCACAGATACGCAGTATTTT.

V gene TRBV10-3 combines with J gene TRBJ2-1; the D gene is possibly TRBD2 (7 bases). The CDR3 contains 15 residues. Germline CDR1 reads ENHRY; CDR2 reads SYGVKD. V was cut by 6 bases and J by 11 bases, with 23 bases left in between. CDR3 residues: CAISAIPGGPGKQFF. The DNA for the CDR3 is TGTGCCATCAGCGCAATACCGGGGGGCCCCGGTAAGCAGTTCTTC.

The chain joins TRBV6-4 to TRBJ2-3; TRBD1 matches 9 bases. The V segment lost 4 bases and the J segment 9 bases; nucleotides outside the gene matches: 5. Germline CDR1 reads MRHNA; CDR2 reads SNTAGT. The CDR3 covers 13 residues. The CDR3 is CASSAGTGRTQYF. CDR3 nucleotides: TGTGCCAGCAGTGCCGGGACAGGGAGAACGCAGTATTTT.